This T cell receptor (beta chain) was sequenced in a study of control samples from healthy donors and cancer patients. Profiling relied on immunoSEQ multiplex PCR, and the TCRdb table lists in-frame clones only, not all of them. The sample holds 85,000 to 90,000 clones; more than 70% are singletons and the top ten take roughly 2.1%. The count of this clone is one. Sequenced input: blood. The receptor comes from a woman aged 40-49 years in good health.

The CDR3 sequence is CAWRKEGGAANEKLFF. CDR3 bases: TGTGCCTGGAGGAAGGAGGGAGGAGCGGCTAATGAAAAACTGTTTTTT. The rearrangement joins TRBV30 to TRBJ1-4; D is unresolved. Trimming took off 3 bases at V and 3 bases at J, with 17 bases between the two ends. The CDR3 consists of 16 residues. Germline assignment: CDR1 GTSNPN and CDR2 SVGIG (reference sequence).